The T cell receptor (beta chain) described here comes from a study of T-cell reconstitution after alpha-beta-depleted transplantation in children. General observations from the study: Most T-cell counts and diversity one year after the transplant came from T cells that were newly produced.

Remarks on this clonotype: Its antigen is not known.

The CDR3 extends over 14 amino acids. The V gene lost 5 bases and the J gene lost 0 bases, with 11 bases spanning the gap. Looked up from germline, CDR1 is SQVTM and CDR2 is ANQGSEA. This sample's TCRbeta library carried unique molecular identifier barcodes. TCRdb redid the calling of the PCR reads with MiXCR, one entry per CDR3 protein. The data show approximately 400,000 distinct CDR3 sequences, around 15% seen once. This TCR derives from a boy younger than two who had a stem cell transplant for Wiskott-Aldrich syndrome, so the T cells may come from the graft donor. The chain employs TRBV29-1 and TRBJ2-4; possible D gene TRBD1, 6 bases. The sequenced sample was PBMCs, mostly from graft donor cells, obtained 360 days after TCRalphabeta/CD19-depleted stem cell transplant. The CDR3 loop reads CSVQGLLAKNIQYF. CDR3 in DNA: TGCAGCGTTCAGGGGTTACTAGCCAAAAACATTCAGTACTTC.